Each of the 7 T cell receptor beta chains below was sequenced from the same sample in a study of blood T cell repertoires in COVID-19. Some clones are missing from TCRdb's copy, which holds only in-frame ones; the method was immunoSEQ multiplex PCR. The repertoire has some 300,000 clones, 85% to 90% of them found once; the top ten carry less than 4.5%. The sequenced sample was PBMCs or T cells enriched from blood (not recorded which). Every receptor here comes from a man between 25 and 39 years old who had recovered from COVID-19.

The V call is TRBV18, the J call TRBJ2-2; 8 bases are a match to TRBD1. CDR1 KGHSH and CDR2 LQKENI come from the germline V gene. V dropped 3 bases and J dropped 3; count of bases not matched to a gene: 3. This CDR3 spans 15 amino acids. CDR3 residues: CASSPMTGDTGELFF. In DNA, the CDR3 is TGTGCCAGCTCACCTATGACAGGGGACACCGGGGAGCTGTTTTTT.

This clone was seen once. The chain has TRBV15 and TRBJ1-1, with 9 nucleotides matching TRBD1. V lost 2 bases, J lost 2 bases, and 12 bases stayed unmatched. This CDR3 has 18 residues. Germline lookup yields CDR1 LNHNV and CDR2 YYDKDF (reference sequence). CDR3: CATSRSWTGATLNTEAFF. DNA of the CDR3: TGTGCCACCAGCAGATCCTGGACAGGGGCAACCCTCAACACTGAAGCTTTCTTT. Full variable domain (rest looked up from reference TRBV15 and TRBJ1-1): DAMVIQNPRYQVTQFGKPVTLSCSQTLNHNVMYWYQQKSSQAPKLLFHYYDKDFNNEADTPDNFQSRRPNTSFCFLDIRSPGLGDTAMYLCATSRSWTGATLNTEAFFGQGTRLTVV.

The chain combines TRBV2 with TRBJ2-5; D gene unclear. The V gene's germline CDR1 is SNHLY and CDR2 FYNNEI. V was clipped by 4 bases and J by 1 base, with 10 bases between them. The CDR3 totals 14 residues. The CDR3 coding sequence is TGTGCCAGCAGTGTAGGTCGGAGCCAAGAGACCCAGTACTTC. Its translation: CASSVGRSQETQYF.

Worth noting for this clone: This may stem from a read error, because a much larger clone lies one nucleotide away. The chain combines TRBV4-2 with TRBJ2-7; TRBD2 might be the D (6 bases). CDR1 LGHNA and CDR2 YNFKEQ come from the germline V gene. CDR3 size: 14 residues. Trimming removed 1 base at V and 2 bases at J, with 9 bases between. CDR3: CASSQVEGPYEQYF. The CDR3 DNA follows: TGTGCCAGCAGCCAAGTGGAGGGACCCTACGAGCAGTACTTC.

This clone has only one observation. The J gene is TRBJ1-4, the V gene TRBV7-8; 12 positions agree with TRBD1. The J segment lost 8 bases and the V segment lost 7 bases, leaving 14 bases of the junction unmatched. This CDR3 is built from 17 residues. Germline CDR1 is SGHVS and CDR2 is FQNEAQ. The CDR3 spells CASTALGTGGWGEKLFF. As DNA, the CDR3 is TGTGCCAGCACCGCTTTGGGGACAGGGGGCTGGGGGGAAAAACTGTTTTTT.

The chain is built from TRBV5-5 and TRBJ2-7; 9 nucleotides align to TRBD2. This CDR3 is built from 16 residues. J gave up 2 bases and V 4 bases, and 10 bases lay outside the gene matches. CDR1 is SGHKS, CDR2 YYEKEE, per germline (reference sequence). This CDR3 reads CASSRGASGATYEQYF. The CDR3 DNA reads as TGTGCCAGCAGCCGGGGGGCTAGCGGGGCCACCTACGAGCAGTACTTC.

This clone has a count of ten or more. The V and J genes are TRBV7-2 and TRBJ1-2; D is unresolved. Per the germline V gene, CDR1 is SGHTA and CDR2 is FQGNSA. The CDR3 totals 14 residues. Deletions cut 2 bases from V and 7 bases from J, with 14 bases between. CDR3 in amino acids: CASSLSATRGGYTF. In DNA form, the CDR3 reads TGTGCCAGCAGCTTATCAGCCACCCGGGGTGGCTACACCTTC. Filled out from reference TRBV7-2 and TRBJ1-2, the complete variable domain reads GAGVSQSPSNKVTEKGKDVELRCDPISGHTALYWYRQSLGQGLEFLIYFQGNSAPDKSGLPSDRFSAERTGGSVSTLTIQRTQQEDSAVYLCASSLSATRGGYTFGSGTRLTVV.